Each of the 20 T cell receptor beta chains below was sequenced from the same sample in a study of T cell clones after liver transplantation (dated by TCRdb to about 2019). The receptor library was made with the immunoSEQ multiplex PCR assay. TCRdb carries this immuneACCESS record with in-frame sequences only. Its versions omit some clonotypes, under half of them owing to an unresolved V gene in the studies checked, with the rest unexplained. Within this sample are some 120,000 clones, with 90% of them counted one time only. Around 0.86% of the sample rests with the top ten. The input for sequencing was CD4+ T cells from blood, taken 12 months after liver transplant. Receptor source: a human patient who received a liver transplant. After a transplant, some of the T cells may come from the graft donor.

This chain uses TRBV10-3 with TRBJ2-5; D possibly uses TRBD1 or TRBD2 (5 bases each). Germline loops: CDR1 ENHRY, CDR2 SYGVKD. This CDR3 comprises 13 residues. V lost 2 bases and J lost 4, with 8 bases in between. The CDR3 spells CAISEGTVETQYF. The CDR3 nucleotides are TGTGCCATCAGTGAGGGGACGGTAGAGACCCAGTACTTC.

CDR3 loop: CATSSRTVNEKLFF. CDR3 nucleotides: TGTGCCACCAGCAGCCGGACCGTGAATGAAAAACTGTTTTTT. The chain combines TRBV15 with TRBJ1-4; D not certain. The CDR3 is made up of 14 amino acids. V was pared by 3 bases and J by 5 bases, with 10 bases between. Germline CDR1 LNHNV, CDR2 YYDKDF (reference sequence).

The chain combines TRBV2 with TRBJ1-1; the D is unclear. Between the trimmed V and J ends, which lost 3 bases and 2 bases, there was a span of 4 bases. CDR1 and CDR2 (germline): SNHLY, FYNNEI. This CDR3 region has 12 residues. CDR3 loop: CASSDRNTEAFF. DNA of the CDR3: TGTGCCAGCAGTGACAGAAACACTGAAGCTTTCTTT.

The chain has TRBV19 and TRBJ2-7; the D is unclear. CDR3 length: 11 residues. Germline V gene lookup returns CDR1 LNHDA and CDR2 SQIVND (reference sequence). V gave up 4 bases and J gave up 5 bases, with 6 bases separating them. The chain's CDR3 is CASSNSNEQYF. CDR3 nucleotides: TGTGCCAGTAGTAACAGTAACGAGCAGTACTTC.

The chain employs TRBV6-4 and TRBJ1-5; 7 positions match TRBD1. The CDR3 runs to 18 residues. The V segment lost 8 bases and the J segment 0 bases; nucleotides outside the gene matches: 16. Germline loops: CDR1 MRHNA, CDR2 SNTAGT. The CDR3 DNA reads as TGTGCCAGCCTGCGTCCGGCAGGGGGAAGCGGTAGCAATCAGCCCCAGCATTTT. Protein: CASLRPAGGSGSNQPQHF.

The J gene is TRBJ2-7, the V gene TRBV7-2; 8 bases line up with TRBD1. The germline gives CDR1 SGHTA, CDR2 FQGNSA. The CDR3 is 13 residues long. V gave up 4 bases and J gave up 2 bases; unmatched junction bases: 1. The CDR3 sequence: CASSSRGPYEQYF. The CDR3 nucleotides read TGTGCCAGCAGCTCCAGGGGGCCCTACGAGCAGTACTTC. The full variable domain, its missing parts supplied by reference TRBV7-2 and TRBJ2-7, is GAGVSQSPSNKVTEKGKDVELRCDPISGHTALYWYRQSLGQGLEFLIYFQGNSAPDKSGLPSDRFSAERTGGSVSTLTIQRTQQEDSAVYLCASSSRGPYEQYFGPGTRLTVT.

The chain has TRBV7-9 and TRBJ2-5; 7 bases map to TRBD1. The length of the CDR3 is 16 residues. Unmatched junction bases numbered 12, after V lost 4 bases and J lost 4 bases. The V gene's germline CDR1 is SEHNR and CDR2 FQNEAQ (reference sequence). CDR3 DNA: TGTGCCAGCAGCTCCTTCCGGACAGGAGCTTTAGAGACCCAGTACTTC. Protein product: CASSSFRTGALETQYF.

The chain combines TRBV19 with TRBJ2-3, with a tentative D call TRBD2 (5 bases). Between the trimmed V and J ends, which lost 5 bases and 2 bases, there was a span of 11 bases. The CDR3 totals 14 residues. The germline CDR1 and CDR2 sequences are LNHDA and SQIVND (reference sequence). CDR3 nucleotide sequence: TGTGCCAGTAGTGGTAGCGCCTTCACAGATACGCAGTATTTT. Translation: CASSGSAFTDTQYF.

The J gene is TRBJ2-2, the V gene TRBV19; 16 nucleotides align to TRBD2. Germline V gene data show CDR1 as LNHDA and CDR2 as SQIVND (reference sequence). The CDR3 has 17 residues. The V segment lost 8 bases and the J segment 7 bases; nucleotides outside the gene matches: 10. CDR3 in amino acids: CASRTGLAGGPIGELFF. Here the CDR3 DNA reads TGTGCCAGTCGCACGGGACTAGCGGGAGGGCCGATCGGGGAGCTGTTTTTT. Using reference TRBV19 and TRBJ2-2 for the parts outside the CDR3, the full variable domain is DGGITQSPKYLFRKEGQNVTLSCEQNLNHDAMYWYRQDPGQGLRLIYYSQIVNDFQKGDIAEGYSVSREKKESFPLTVTSAQKNPTAFYLCASRTGLAGGPIGELFFGEGSRLTVL.

The chain links TRBV5-4 to TRBJ1-1, with D possibly matching TRBD1 (6 bases). Trimming cost V 4 bases and J 9 bases, with 16 bases left between them. The germline V gene has CDR1 SGHNT and CDR2 YYREEE (reference sequence). This CDR3 contains 13 residues. DNA of the CDR3: TGTGCCAGCAGCGAGACCTCCGGGGGGCAAGCTTTCTTT. Amino acid sequence: CASSETSGGQAFF.

The chain uses TRBV7-9 and TRBJ1-2; maybe TRBD1 (5 bases). The length of the CDR3 is 14 residues. Trimming shortened V by 5 bases and J by 4 bases, and 14 bases separated the two germline ends. Looked up from germline, CDR1 is SEHNR and CDR2 is FQNEAQ (reference sequence). Written as DNA, the CDR3 is TGTGCCAGCAGCCCCGATTTGGGGGGCTATGGCTACACCTTC. It specifies CASSPDLGGYGYTF.

This clone was seen a single time. The V and J genes are TRBV30 and TRBJ2-3, with 9 bases identical to TRBD2. The CDR3 totals 12 residues. Per the germline V gene, CDR1 is GTSNPN and CDR2 is SVGIG (reference sequence). The V and J ends lost 8 bases and 5 bases, in that order; junction bases with no gene match: 5. CDR3 sequence: CAGTSQIDTQYF. The CDR3 nucleotides are TGTGCCGGGACTAGCCAGATAGATACGCAGTATTTT.

The genes are TRBV19 and TRBJ2-5; TRBD2 aligns across 13 bases. This CDR3 is 15 amino acids long. Germline V gene data show CDR1 as LNHDA and CDR2 as SQIVND (reference sequence). V trimming: 6 bases; J trimming: 5 bases; junction bases outside the gene matches: 6. The CDR3 nucleotides are TGTGCCAGTAGCCGCGGACTAGCGGGAGTGGAGACCCAGTACTTC. Residues: CASSRGLAGVETQYF.

The V gene is TRBV11-3, the J gene TRBJ2-5; weak D call: TRBD1 (5 bases). CDR3 length equals 15 residues. The V gene lost 0 bases and the J gene lost 4 bases, with 12 bases spanning the gap. Germline V gene data show CDR1 as SGHNT and CDR2 as YENEEA. In DNA, the CDR3 is TGTGCCAGCAGCTTAGAGATAGGGGTTGGAGAGACCCAGTACTTC. It yields the protein CASSLEIGVGETQYF.

This chain uses TRBV11-2 with TRBJ1-1, with D perhaps matching TRBD1 (5 bases). The CDR3 has 16 residues. In germline, CDR1 is SGHAT, CDR2 FQNNGV. Trimming removed 0 bases at V and 1 base at J, with 12 bases between. CDR3 amino acids: CASSLEPGLTNTEAFF. The CDR3 DNA follows: TGTGCCAGCAGCTTAGAACCGGGACTGACGAACACTGAAGCTTTCTTT.

This clone appeared once. Additional DNA sequences in this sample encode the identical CDR3. V usage is TRBV6-5 and J usage is TRBJ2-1; a possible D gene is TRBD1 (6 bases). The V gene lost 6 bases and the J gene lost 6 bases, with 6 bases spanning the gap. The CDR3 spans 11 residues. Germline lookup yields CDR1 MNHEY and CDR2 SVGAGI. This CDR3 reads CASSRGNEQFF. CDR3 nucleotide sequence: TGTGCCAGCAGCAGGGGCAATGAGCAGTTCTTC.

The chain combines TRBV4-2 with TRBJ2-5; D assignment may be TRBD1 or TRBD2 (5 bases each). The V gene's germline CDR1 is LGHNA and CDR2 YNFKEQ. With 3 bases removed from V and 5 bases from J, the gap between germline ends came to 31 bases. This CDR3 has 20 amino acids. The CDR3 is CASSQKIGTGTLLSRETQYF. CDR3 sequence (DNA): TGTGCCAGCAGCCAGAAGATCGGGACCGGTACTTTACTTTCGAGGGAGACCCAGTACTTC.

This clone has a single count. The genes are TRBV5-1 and TRBJ2-7; TRBD1 might be the D (6 bases). Germline-derived CDR1 and CDR2 are SGHRS and YFSETQ. This CDR3 spans 14 amino acids. V shed 0 bases and J shed 3 bases, with 10 bases lying between them. The CDR3 spells CASSLARGFYEQYF. Here the CDR3 DNA reads TGCGCCAGCAGCTTGGCCAGGGGTTTCTACGAGCAGTACTTC.

The rearrangement links TRBV6-6 to TRBJ1-2, with D tentatively TRBD1 (5 bases). V shed 6 bases and J shed 5 bases, with 10 bases lying between them. Germline V lookup: CDR1 MNHNY, CDR2 SVGAGI (reference sequence). CDR3 length equals 12 residues. For the CDR3, the DNA is TGTGCCAGCAGCAGACAGAAGTATGGCTACACCTTC. Translated: CASSRQKYGYTF.

The rearrangement links TRBV19 to TRBJ1-1; TRBD1 matches at 8 bases. With V trimmed by 5 bases and J by 6 bases, 5 bases remained unmatched. The CDR3 length is 13 residues. The germline V gene has CDR1 LNHDA and CDR2 SQIVND (reference sequence). The chain's CDR3 is CASSGQGGAEAFF. The CDR3 DNA reads as TGTGCCAGTAGTGGACAGGGAGGGGCTGAAGCTTTCTTT.